What follows describes a single TCR beta chain. Its antigen is still unknown. The treatment denotes: approximately 18 received Ad26.COV2.S at low or high dose, single or two shots; about 5 received placebo; per-sample allocation not given. Sampling occurred on day 63 after the first vaccine or placebo injection. These data are taken from a study of Ad26.COV2.S vaccination and SARS-CoV-2 variants. On the study more broadly: Intramuscular Ad26.COV2.S at 5x10^10 or 1x10^11 viral particles. Overall study findings and caveats: Total T cell responses were possibly underestimated by TCR breadth and depth analyses. Comparability of non-spike TCR breadth was observed across vaccine and placebo recipients.

Produced via immunoSEQ multiplex PCR; TCRdb's table is partial and in-frame only. The sample has about 400,000 clones, approximately 92% seen once. CDR3 length equals 15 residues. Per germline, CDR1 SGHTA and CDR2 FQGNSA. Trimming stripped 2 bases from V and 6 bases from J, with 15 bases between. The source of this sequence is a person aged 18-60 years who received the Ad26.COV2.S COVID-19 vaccine or a placebo. V gene TRBV7-2 combines with J gene TRBJ2-3, with D possibly matching TRBD2 (5 bases). The sequencing used peripheral blood, collected in a trial of Ad26.COV2.S vaccine versus placebo. The CDR3 DNA reads TGTGCCAGCAGCTTAACTCTAGCAGCCTACGATACGCAGTATTTT. Translating it yields CASSLTLAAYDTQYF.